Below, 25 T cell receptor beta chains from the same sample are listed, as sequenced in a study of blood T cell repertoires in COVID-19. The assay was immunoSEQ multiplex PCR, and TCRdb's table has in-frame clones only and misses some. The sample gives about 220,000 clones, 70% to 85% of which show up once; 9.7% is in the top ten. Sequencing was done on a sample of peripheral blood. All receptors come from a man aged 45-65 years with active or convalescent COVID-19.

The chain couples TRBV7-3 to TRBJ2-3; D gene uncertain. The ends were cut back, 3 bases at V and 2 bases at J, with 6 bases in the middle. This CDR3 region has 13 residues. Germline V gives CDR1 SGHTA, CDR2 FQGTGA. CDR3 bases: TGTGCCAGCAGCTTTCTCTACACAGATACGCAGTATTTT. Protein: CASSFLYTDTQYF. Full variable domain (rest looked up from reference TRBV7-3 and TRBJ2-3): GAGVSQTPSNKVTEKGKYVELRCDPISGHTALYWYRQSLGQGPEFLIYFQGTGAADDSGLPNDRFFAVRPEGSVSTLKIQRTERGDSAVYLCASSFLYTDTQYFGPGTRLTVL.

The genes are TRBV18 and TRBJ1-4; the D gene is possibly TRBD1 (5 bases). Germline V gene sequence: CDR1 KGHSH, CDR2 LQKENI. This CDR3 comprises 13 residues. Trimming pared 0 bases from V and 8 bases from J, leaving 7 bases between. DNA of the CDR3: TGTGCCAGCTCACCACCTTCAGGGGAAAAACTGTTTTTT. Protein: CASSPPSGEKLFF.

The rearrangement joins TRBV7-9 to TRBJ2-5; TRBD1 agrees at 9 bases. Trimming took 6 bases from V and 3 from J; bases not matched to a gene: 5. CDR1 and CDR2 from the germline V gene are SEHNR and FQNEAQ (reference sequence). This CDR3 is built from 14 residues. CDR3 in amino acids: CASSRWTGEETQYF. The CDR3, as DNA: TGTGCCAGCAGTCGATGGACAGGGGAAGAGACCCAGTACTTC. Combining the CDR3 with reference TRBV7-9 and TRBJ2-5 gives the whole variable domain DTGVSQNPRHKITKRGQNVTFRCDPISEHNRLYWYRQTLGQGPEFLTYFQNEAQLEKSRLLSDRFSAERPKGSFSTLEIQRTEQGDSAMYLCASSRWTGEETQYFGPGTRLLVL.

The chain is built from TRBV5-1 and TRBJ1-4, with 8 bases fitting TRBD1. The CDR3 has 14 amino acids. Unmatched junction bases numbered 2, after V lost 1 base and J lost 6 bases. Germline values: CDR1 SGHRS, CDR2 YFSETQ. CDR3 in DNA: TGCGCCAGCAGCTTGACAGGGGGGGATGAAAAACTGTTTTTT. This sequence encodes CASSLTGGDEKLFF.

V gene TRBV11-2 combines with J gene TRBJ1-2, with D perhaps TRBD1 (6 bases). The CDR3 is 14 residues long. V was clipped by 2 bases and J by 3 bases, with 10 bases between them. Germline assignment: CDR1 SGHAT and CDR2 FQNNGV. Here the CDR3 reads CASSLLGGDYGYTF. CDR3 in DNA: TGTGCCAGCAGCTTACTAGGGGGTGACTATGGCTACACCTTC.

V is TRBV3-1 (or the pseudogene TRBV3-2) and J is TRBJ1-1; TRBD1 agrees at 7 bases. The germline V gene has CDR1 LGHDT and CDR2 YNNKEL (reference sequence). After removal of 4 bases from V and 3 bases from J, the junction contained 8 bases not matched to a gene. There are 15 residues in the CDR3. CDR3 residues: CASSLETGRDTEAFF. The CDR3 DNA is TGTGCCAGCAGCCTAGAGACAGGGCGAGACACTGAAGCTTTCTTT.

The CDR3 sequence: CASRTGGAGGELFF. As DNA, the CDR3 is TGTGCCAGCAGGACAGGGGGCGCCGGCGGGGAGCTGTTTTTT. The V gene is TRBV6-5, the J gene TRBJ2-2; TRBD1 matches at 10 bases. Trimming removed 6 bases from V and 7 bases from J; junction bases left unmatched: 5. The CDR3 has 14 amino acids. The V gene's germline CDR1 is MNHEY and CDR2 SVGAGI.

This chain links TRBV7-2 with TRBJ2-5; 7 nucleotides agree with TRBD1. V was pared by 1 base and J by 6 bases, with 5 bases of the junction left unmatched. The CDR3 has 14 residues. The germline V gene has CDR1 SGHTA and CDR2 FQGNSA. CDR3 region: CASSLDEGAKTQYF. The CDR3 DNA is TGTGCCAGCAGCTTAGACGAGGGGGCCAAGACCCAGTACTTC.

The chain carries TRBV6-6 and TRBJ1-5; D is undetermined. V shed 4 bases and J shed 5 bases, with 12 bases lying between them. CDR3 length equals 14 residues. Germline V gene data show CDR1 as MNHNY and CDR2 as SVGAGI (reference sequence). The CDR3 spells CASSSHDGDQPQHF. The CDR3 DNA reads TGTGCCAGCAGTTCACACGACGGGGATCAGCCCCAGCATTTT.

This chain connects TRBV15 to TRBJ2-7, with D possibly matching TRBD1 (5 bases). The V end was cut by 8 bases, the J end by 6 bases, with 11 bases between. There are 11 residues in the CDR3. Looked up from germline, CDR1 is LNHNV and CDR2 is YYDKDF (reference sequence). The DNA for the CDR3 is TGTGCCACCGTGACAGACCTCGAGCAGTACGTC. This translates into CATVTDLEQYV.

The chain joins TRBV9 to TRBJ2-7; perhaps TRBD2 as D (6 bases). The germline CDR1 and CDR2 sequences are SGDLS and YYNGEE. CDR3 size: 11 residues. V shed 4 bases and J shed 7 bases, with 9 bases lying between them. CDR3 coding DNA: TGTGCCAGCAGCTTGGGGGGTGAGCAGTACTTC. Protein product: CASSLGGEQYF.

This sequence joins TRBV6-6 and TRBJ2-7, with 11 bases matching TRBD2. The CDR3 covers 15 residues. Germline loops: CDR1 MNHNY, CDR2 SVGAGI (reference sequence). J was trimmed by 3 bases and V by 1 base; bases with no gene match: 2. The CDR3 nucleotides are TGTGCCAGCAGTTACTTGACTAGCGGGGTCTACGAGCAGTACTTC. It translates to CASSYLTSGVYEQYF.

The chain couples TRBV28 to TRBJ2-1, with TRBD2 matching over 9 bases. The length of the CDR3 is 16 residues. The J segment lost 10 bases and the V segment lost 2 bases, leaving 12 bases of the junction unmatched. Looked up from germline, CDR1 is MDHEN and CDR2 is SYDVKM. Here the CDR3 reads CASSLRLAVTSREQFF. The CDR3 DNA reads TGTGCCAGCAGTTTAAGACTAGCGGTTACCTCTAGGGAGCAGTTCTTC. Based on the CDR3 plus reference TRBV28 and TRBJ2-1, the full variable domain is DVKVTQSSRYLVKRTGEKVFLECVQDMDHENMFWYRQDPGLGLRLIYFSYDVKMKEKGDIPEGYSVSREKKERFSLILESASTNQTSMYLCASSLRLAVTSREQFFGPGTRLTVL.

The chain employs TRBV3-1 (or the pseudogene TRBV3-2) and TRBJ1-5; D is perhaps TRBD1 (6 bases). With 0 bases removed from V and 4 bases from J, the gap between germline ends came to 13 bases. Germline V gene sequence: CDR1 LGHDT, CDR2 YNNKEL (reference sequence). This CDR3 spans 16 amino acids. The CDR3 DNA reads as TGTGCCAGCAGCCAAGATCCCGGGGGGCCGAATCAGCCCCAGCATTTT. This codes for CASSQDPGGPNQPQHF.

J is TRBJ1-2 and V is TRBV27, with 8 bases identical to TRBD1. With V trimmed by 2 bases and J by 4 bases, 3 bases remained unmatched. The CDR3 length is 14 residues. Germline CDR1 is MNHEY and CDR2 is SMNVEV (reference sequence). DNA for the CDR3: TGTGCCAGCAGTTTAAAGGGGACAGGCTATGGCTACACCTTC. This gives the protein CASSLKGTGYGYTF.

The chain combines TRBV7-9 with TRBJ1-2; tentative D call: TRBD1 (6 bases). V lost 1 base to trimming and J lost 7 bases, with 13 bases between them. The CDR3 loop spans 14 amino acids. Germline assignment: CDR1 SEHNR and CDR2 FQNEAQ (reference sequence). CDR3 bases: TGTGCCAGCAGCTTAGAAGTCAGGGGTCGTGGCTACACCTTC. Protein product: CASSLEVRGRGYTF.

Only one count was recorded for this clone. The gene calls are TRBV13 and TRBJ2-1, with D possibly being TRBD2 (6 bases). The V and J ends lost 5 bases and 9 bases respectively, with 17 bases between them. The CDR3 loop spans 14 amino acids. Germline CDR1 reads PRHDT; CDR2 reads FYEKMQ (reference sequence). CDR3: CASSPGLAEGEQFF. The CDR3 DNA reads as TGTGCCAGCAGCCCCGGGTTAGCGGAGGGTGAGCAGTTCTTC.

This chain links TRBV2 with TRBJ1-5, with a weak D call TRBD1 (5 bases). The germline gives CDR1 SNHLY, CDR2 FYNNEI. This CDR3 has 14 amino acids. The V gene lost 8 bases and the J gene lost 0 bases, with 11 bases spanning the gap. The CDR3 loop is CASVDKNSNQPQHF. CDR3 sequence (DNA): TGTGCCAGCGTGGACAAGAATAGCAATCAGCCCCAGCATTTT.

The chain combines TRBV29-1 with TRBJ1-2, with 7 bases lining up with TRBD1. CDR1 is SQVTM and CDR2 is ANQGSEA in the germline V gene. Germline trimming cut 7 bases from V and 0 bases from J; bases unmatched to any gene: 2. The CDR3 is made up of 12 amino acids. This chain's CDR3 is CSAGTANYGYTF. In nucleotides, the CDR3 is TGCAGCGCCGGGACAGCTAACTATGGCTACACCTTC.

The rearrangement uses TRBV5-5 and TRBJ2-5, with D maybe TRBD2 (7 bases). The V gene's germline CDR1 is SGHKS and CDR2 YYEKEE (reference sequence). The CDR3 runs to 14 residues. V dropped 4 bases and J dropped 4 bases, with 14 bases sitting between them. In nucleotides, the CDR3 is TGTGCCAGCAGCCCGGGGGGCGGAGGAGAGACCCAGTACTTC. It is translated as CASSPGGGGETQYF.

This chain uses TRBV15 with TRBJ2-7, with D possibly TRBD1 on 6 matching bases. The CDR3 is 15 residues long. Deletions cut 0 bases from V and 4 bases from J, with 13 bases between. Germline lookup yields CDR1 LNHNV and CDR2 YYDKDF (reference sequence). CDR3 nucleotide sequence: TGTGCCACCAGCAGAGATTGGGACACAACTTACGAGCAGTACGTC. Residues: CATSRDWDTTYEQYV.

The V call is TRBV2, the J call TRBJ2-3; 9 nucleotides align to TRBD2. Germline V gives CDR1 SNHLY, CDR2 FYNNEI. The V and J ends lost 2 bases and 3 bases, in that order; junction bases with no gene match: 6. The CDR3 runs to 16 residues. The CDR3, as DNA: TGTGCCAGCAGTGAATTAGCGGGAGTTAGTACAGATACGCAGTATTTT. It yields the protein CASSELAGVSTDTQYF. Looking up the rest from reference TRBV2 and TRBJ2-3 gives the full variable domain: EPEVTQTPSHQVTQMGQEVILRCVPISNHLYFYWYRQILGQKVEFLVSFYNNEISEKSEIFDDQFSVERPDGSNFTLKIRSTKLEDSAMYFCASSELAGVSTDTQYFGPGTRLTVL.

The CDR3 region is CASSFGQVQYV. The CDR3 DNA is TGTGCCAGCAGTTTTGGGCAGGTGCAGTACGTC. This rearrangement joins TRBV28 to TRBJ2-7; no clear D. There are 11 residues in the CDR3. Trimming shortened V by 3 bases and J by 9 bases, and 9 bases separated the two germline ends. CDR1 and CDR2 (germline): MDHEN, SYDVKM.

The V gene is TRBV24-1, the J gene TRBJ2-7; 9 bases are shared with TRBD2. The CDR3 covers 12 residues. The ends lost 5 bases at V and 5 bases at J; junction bases unmatched: 0. Germline assignment: CDR1 KGHDR and CDR2 SFDVKD. The CDR3 here is CATSGGGDEQYF. CDR3 in DNA: TGTGCCACCAGTGGCGGGGGGGACGAGCAGTACTTC.

This clone was counted between two and nine times. DNA of the CDR3: TGCGCCAGCAGCCAGCCCATATCCCTCGGCGGTGAGCAGTTCTTC. It translates to CASSQPISLGGEQFF. The gene calls are TRBV4-1 and TRBJ2-1; D remains ambiguous. Germline values: CDR1 MGHRA, CDR2 YSYEKL. Trimming took 3 bases from V and 9 from J, leaving 18 bases between them. This CDR3 spans 15 amino acids.